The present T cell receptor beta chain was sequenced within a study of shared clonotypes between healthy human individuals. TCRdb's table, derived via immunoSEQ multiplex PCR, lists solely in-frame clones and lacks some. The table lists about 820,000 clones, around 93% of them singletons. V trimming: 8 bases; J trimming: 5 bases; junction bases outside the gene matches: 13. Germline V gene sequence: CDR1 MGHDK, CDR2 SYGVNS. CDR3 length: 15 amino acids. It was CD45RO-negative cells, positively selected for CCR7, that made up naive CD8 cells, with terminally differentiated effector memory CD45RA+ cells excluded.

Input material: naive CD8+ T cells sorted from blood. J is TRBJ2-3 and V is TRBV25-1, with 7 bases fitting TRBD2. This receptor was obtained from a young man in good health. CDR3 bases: TGTGCCAGCCGTCCCGGACTAGGCCTGGGAGATACGCAGTATTTT. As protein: CASRPGLGLGDTQYF.